Each of the 24 T cell receptor beta chains below was sequenced from the same sample in a study of blood T cell repertoires in COVID-19. The repertoire was sequenced with immunoSEQ multiplex PCR; TCRdb's copy has only in-frame clones and lacks some. The sample holds a few hundred thousand clones, 87% seen once. The sequenced sample consisted of peripheral blood. All receptors derive from a man in his forties or fifties with active or convalescent COVID-19.

This chain connects TRBV5-8 to TRBJ1-1; 10 bases align to TRBD1. CDR1 and CDR2 (germline): SGHTS, YDEGEE. CDR3 length equals 16 residues. Trimming cost V 2 bases and J 2 bases; bases outside gene matches: 6. The CDR3 sequence: CASSFSRTGGNTEAFF. The CDR3 coding sequence is TGTGCCAGCAGCTTCTCCCGGACAGGGGGAAACACTGAAGCTTTCTTT.

The chain carries TRBV27 and TRBJ2-1, with 11 bases matching TRBD2. V shed 10 bases and J 13 bases; nucleotides not matched to a gene: 12. In germline, CDR1 is MNHEY, CDR2 SMNVEV (reference sequence). CDR3 length: 13 residues. CDR3 bases: TGTGCCACCAGCATAGCGGGAGGGGAGTTACAGTTCTTC. This codes for CATSIAGGELQFF.

V and J are TRBV12-5 and TRBJ1-3, with TRBD1 identical over 7 bases. Trimming cost V 0 bases and J 4 bases; bases outside gene matches: 12. This CDR3 has 18 residues. Germline lookup yields CDR1 LGHNT and CDR2 FRNRAP. Here the CDR3 reads CASGLVRQGKWSGNTIYF. In DNA, the CDR3 is TGTGCTAGTGGTTTGGTACGACAGGGAAAGTGGAGCGGAAACACCATATATTTT.

The CDR3 sequence: CASSVTKTADNSPLHF. Written as DNA, the CDR3 is TGCGCCAGCAGTGTTACCAAGACAGCCGATAATTCACCCCTCCACTTT. V and J are TRBV10-1 and TRBJ1-6, with a weak D call TRBD1 (5 bases). Germline V gene lookup returns CDR1 WNHNN and CDR2 SYGVQD (reference sequence). Trimming stripped 4 bases from V and 5 bases from J, with 15 bases between. The CDR3 runs to 16 residues.

This clone has only one observation. The J gene is TRBJ1-6, the V gene TRBV14, with a weak D call TRBD1 (5 bases). Germline loops: CDR1 SGHDN, CDR2 FVKESK. Trimming removed 1 base at V and 6 bases at J, with 16 bases between. The length of the CDR3 is 17 residues. The CDR3 DNA reads TGTGCCAGCAGCCAAGGATTGGACACCCGAGCTAATTCACCCCTCCACTTT. It codes for CASSQGLDTRANSPLHF.

The gene calls are TRBV29-1 and TRBJ2-2; TRBD1 matches 8 bases. Germline V lookup: CDR1 SQVTM, CDR2 ANQGSEA. The CDR3 totals 14 residues. Trimming at V came to 3 bases and at J to 1 base, leaving 1 base not matched to a gene. The CDR3 loop reads CSVDDRGNTGELFF. For the CDR3, the DNA is TGCAGCGTTGATGACAGGGGGAACACCGGGGAGCTGTTTTTT.

The V call is TRBV9, the J call TRBJ2-4; the match to TRBD2 covers 10 bases. Germline CDR1 and CDR2: SGDLS and YYNGEE. J was trimmed by 3 bases and V by 6 bases; bases with no gene match: 3. This CDR3 is built from 14 residues. The CDR3 bases are TGTGCCAGCAACAGCGGGGGGGACAAAAACATTCAGTACTTC. Protein product: CASNSGGDKNIQYF. Filled out from reference TRBV9 and TRBJ2-4, the complete variable domain reads DSGVTQTPKHLITATGQRVTLRCSPRSGDLSVYWYQQSLDQGLQFLIQYYNGEERAKGNILERFSAQQFPDLHSELNLSSLELGDSALYFCASNSGGDKNIQYFGAGTRLSVL.

The V call is TRBV7-9, the J call TRBJ1-2, with D maybe TRBD1 (6 bases). Looked up from germline, CDR1 is SEHNR and CDR2 is FQNEAQ (reference sequence). The CDR3 is 15 residues long. Trimming shortened V by 1 base and J by 8 bases, and 17 bases separated the two germline ends. The CDR3: CASSLGPGAPIGYTF. The CDR3 DNA reads as TGTGCCAGCAGCTTAGGCCCAGGGGCGCCTATAGGCTACACCTTC.

The chain combines TRBV11-2 with TRBJ2-1; the match to TRBD2 covers 7 bases. The CDR3 is 15 residues long. With V trimmed by 3 bases and J by 4 bases, 6 bases remained unmatched. The germline CDR1 and CDR2 sequences are SGHAT and FQNNGV. CDR3 DNA sequence: TGTGCCAGCAGCTTGGAGGGAGGGCCTTACAATGAGCAGTTCTTC. This sequence encodes CASSLEGGPYNEQFF. Complete variable domain (other parts from reference TRBV11-2 and TRBJ2-1): EAGVAQSPRYKIIEKRQSVAFWCNPISGHATLYWYQQILGQGPKLLIQFQNNGVVDDSQLPKDRFSAERLKGVDSTLKIQPAKLEDSAVYLCASSLEGGPYNEQFFGPGTRLTVL.

A single count supports this clone. This sequence joins TRBV12-5 and TRBJ1-5; D uncertain. V lost 3 bases and J lost 4, with 7 bases in between. Per germline, CDR1 LGHNT and CDR2 FRNRAP. The CDR3 is made up of 13 amino acids. The CDR3 protein is CASGFYGNQPQHF. CDR3 coding DNA: TGTGCTAGTGGTTTCTACGGTAATCAGCCCCAGCATTTT. Full variable domain (missing parts from reference TRBV12-5 and TRBJ1-5): DARVTQTPRHKVTEMGQEVTMRCQPILGHNTVFWYRQTMMQGLELLAYFRNRAPLDDSGMPKDRFSAEMPDATLATLKIQPSEPRDSAVYFCASGFYGNQPQHFGDGTRLSIL.

The chain employs TRBV7-2 and TRBJ2-3; perhaps TRBD2 as D (5 bases). V lost 5 bases and J 6 bases, leaving 9 bases between the germline ends. Per germline, CDR1 SGHTA and CDR2 FQGNSA. This CDR3 region has 12 residues. This CDR3 reads CASSVLVDTQYF. DNA of the CDR3: TGTGCCAGCAGCGTACTAGTGGATACGCAGTATTTT.

The chain is built from TRBV13 and TRBJ2-7; tentative D call: TRBD1 (5 bases). Deletions cut 2 bases from V and 4 bases from J, with 12 bases between. CDR1 is PRHDT, CDR2 FYEKMQ, per germline (reference sequence). The CDR3 covers 14 residues. CDR3 region: CASSLSGRGYEQYF. The CDR3 region has the DNA TGTGCCAGCAGCTTATCAGGGCGAGGATACGAGCAGTACTTC.

This rearrangement joins TRBV7-9 to TRBJ2-7; tentatively, D is TRBD1 (5 bases). The ends were cut back, 4 bases at V and 3 bases at J, with 7 bases in the middle. This CDR3 comprises 12 residues. Germline assignment: CDR1 SEHNR and CDR2 FQNEAQ (reference sequence). The CDR3 DNA is TGTGCCAGCAGCTCCAGGGTCTACGAGCAGTACTTC. Translating gives CASSSRVYEQYF.

The CDR3 spells CAWSGGTAGDDEQFF. The CDR3 bases are TGTGCCTGGAGTGGGGGGACTGCTGGGGACGATGAGCAGTTCTTC. The chain links TRBV30 to TRBJ2-1, with D tentatively TRBD2 (6 bases). The germline V gene has CDR1 GTSNPN and CDR2 SVGIG (reference sequence). The CDR3 is 15 amino acids. The V end lost 1 base, the J end lost 8 bases, and 18 bases lay between the germline ends.

This chain uses TRBV13 with TRBJ2-3, with 11 nucleotides matching TRBD2. The CDR3 has 17 amino acids. The junction had 11 bases not matched to a gene; V was cut back by 5 bases and J by 4 bases. CDR1 and CDR2 from the germline V gene are PRHDT and FYEKMQ (reference sequence). This CDR3 is CASSAGTSGNPADTQYF. The DNA of the CDR3 is TGTGCCAGCAGCGCAGGGACTAGCGGAAACCCCGCAGATACGCAGTATTTT.

The DNA for the CDR3 is TGTGCCAGCATCCGGAGGGGGCGCCACACTGAAGCTTTCTTT. This gives the protein CASIRRGRHTEAFF. The chain uses TRBV27 and TRBJ1-1; 7 bases map to TRBD1. The length of the CDR3 is 14 residues. Germline V gene sequence: CDR1 MNHEY, CDR2 SMNVEV (reference sequence). Trimming removed 7 bases from V and 3 bases from J; junction bases left unmatched: 8.

V gene TRBV4-1 combines with J gene TRBJ1-1; D remains ambiguous. CDR3 length: 14 amino acids. Germline V gene data show CDR1 as MGHRA and CDR2 as YSYEKL. Trimming removed 1 base from V and 1 base from J, with 7 bases in between. The CDR3 loop is CASSQVYRNTEAFF. As DNA, the CDR3 is TGCGCCAGCAGCCAAGTTTACAGGAACACTGAAGCTTTCTTT.

The V gene is TRBV10-3, the J gene TRBJ1-2, with TRBD1 identical over 9 bases. The germline V gene has CDR1 ENHRY and CDR2 SYGVKD. With V trimmed by 2 bases and J by 1 base, 5 bases remained unmatched. The CDR3 covers 16 residues. CDR3 sequence reads: CAISEPRQGDNYGYTF. CDR3 in DNA: TGTGCCATCAGTGAGCCCCGACAGGGGGATAACTATGGCTACACCTTC.

V is TRBV24-1 and J is TRBJ1-2; D remains ambiguous. Germline V gene data show CDR1 as KGHDR and CDR2 as SFDVKD. This CDR3 spans 13 amino acids. V shed 3 bases and J shed 3 bases, with 7 bases lying between them. CDR3 residues: CATSDNSYYGYTF. The CDR3 region has the DNA TGTGCCACCAGTGATAACAGCTACTATGGCTACACCTTC.

V is TRBV28 and J is TRBJ2-3, with 7 bases fitting TRBD2. The ends lost 8 bases at V and 0 bases at J; junction bases unmatched: 5. This CDR3 comprises 14 residues. Germline loops: CDR1 MDHEN, CDR2 SYDVKM. CDR3 sequence reads: CASFSGDSTDTQYF. The CDR3 nucleotides are TGTGCCAGCTTCAGCGGGGACAGCACAGATACGCAGTATTTT.

Only one count was recorded for this clone. This rearrangement joins TRBV7-3 to TRBJ1-1; TRBD1 matches at 7 bases. This CDR3 is 15 amino acids long. In germline, CDR1 is SGHTA, CDR2 FQGTGA. V was pared by 1 base and J by 5 bases, with 7 bases of the junction left unmatched. The CDR3 DNA sequence: TGTGCCAGCAGCTTAAGCTCGACAGGGAGGACTGAAGCTTTCTTT. It is translated as CASSLSSTGRTEAFF.

V and J are TRBV2 and TRBJ2-7, with TRBD2 as a possible D gene (5 bases). CDR3 length equals 14 residues. Germline CDR1 and CDR2: SNHLY and FYNNEI. Deletions cut 6 bases from V and 2 bases from J, with 14 bases between. The CDR3 loop is CASSSMDSTYEQYF. The CDR3 nucleotides are TGTGCCAGCAGCAGCATGGACTCCACCTACGAGCAGTACTTC.

The rearrangement uses TRBV28 and TRBJ2-1, with TRBD2 matching over 12 bases. CDR1 MDHEN and CDR2 SYDVKM come from the germline V gene. V trimming: 4 bases; J trimming: 1 base; junction bases outside the gene matches: 5. CDR3 length: 17 amino acids. The CDR3 DNA is TGTGCCAGCAGTTCCAGCACTAGCGGGAGGTCCTACAATGAGCAGTTCTTC. Encoded protein: CASSSSTSGRSYNEQFF.

The V gene is TRBV30, the J gene TRBJ1-1; D gene ambiguous. Germline CDR1 GTSNPN, CDR2 SVGIG (reference sequence). This CDR3 has 13 amino acids. With 5 bases removed from V and 6 bases from J, the gap between germline ends came to 16 bases. The CDR3: CAWESAEGAEAFF. The CDR3 nucleotides are TGTGCCTGGGAGTCCGCTGAGGGCGCTGAAGCTTTCTTT. Full variable domain (rest looked up from reference TRBV30 and TRBJ1-1): SQTIHQWPATLVQPVGSPLSLECTVEGTSNPNLYWYRQAAGRGLQLLFYSVGIGQISSEVPQNLSASRPQDRQFILSSKKLLLSDSGFYLCAWESAEGAEAFFGQGTRLTVV.